The 5 T cell receptor beta chains presented below share a single source sample, sequenced in a study of shared clonotypes between healthy human individuals. TCRdb's copy holds only in-frame clones and misses some; the assay was immunoSEQ multiplex PCR. The sample shows 800,000 to 1,200,000 clones, around 78% of them seen only once. Material: memory CD4+ T cells from PBMCs. The subset is: CD45RA-negative fraction. The origin of the receptors is a man between 18 and 29 years old in good health. Some clones in this sample may be carry-over from other donors' samples.

This chain connects TRBV4-2 to TRBJ2-2, with D perhaps TRBD1 (5 bases). Trimming left V 4 bases short and J 2 bases short, with 14 bases between. The CDR3 length is 16 residues. The germline gives CDR1 LGHNA, CDR2 YNFKEQ. The CDR3 loop reads CASSPQGSANTGELFF. The DNA for the CDR3 is TGTGCCAGCAGCCCCCAGGGATCCGCTAACACCGGGGAGCTGTTTTTT.

The CDR3 spells CASSENSGRAGGTGELFF. CDR3 nucleotides: TGTGCCAGCAGTGAAAATAGCGGGAGGGCCGGGGGCACCGGGGAGCTGTTTTTT. This chain joins TRBV25-1 and TRBJ2-2, with 11 bases matching TRBD2. The ends lost 2 bases at V and 4 bases at J; junction bases unmatched: 9. Germline loops: CDR1 MGHDK, CDR2 SYGVNS. The CDR3 contains 18 residues.

This clone is a singleton in its sample. The chain is built from TRBV7-2 and TRBJ2-7; D ambiguous. The V and J ends lost 1 base and 3 bases respectively, with 13 bases between them. In germline, CDR1 is SGHTA, CDR2 FQGNSA. The CDR3 is 15 residues long. The CDR3 sequence is CASSLDSRFSYEQYF. In nucleotides, the CDR3 is TGTGCCAGCAGCTTAGATTCCAGGTTCAGCTACGAGCAGTACTTC. Combining the CDR3 with reference TRBV7-2 and TRBJ2-7 gives the whole variable domain GAGVSQSPSNKVTEKGKDVELRCDPISGHTALYWYRQSLGQGLEFLIYFQGNSAPDKSGLPSDRFSAERTGGSVSTLTIQRTQQEDSAVYLCASSLDSRFSYEQYFGPGTRLTVT.

The chain links TRBV18 to TRBJ1-3, with no clear D. With 10 bases removed from V and 1 base from J, the gap between germline ends came to 14 bases. Looked up from germline, CDR1 is KGHSH and CDR2 is LQKENI. This CDR3 spans 14 amino acids. The CDR3 loop reads CATSDLVSGNTIYF. The CDR3 DNA reads TGTGCCACCTCCGACCTAGTGTCTGGAAACACCATATATTTT.

This clone turned up a few times. The chain combines TRBV28 with TRBJ1-1, with a tentative D call TRBD1 (5 bases). V lost 5 bases and J 1 base, leaving 14 bases between the germline ends. Germline V gene sequence: CDR1 MDHEN, CDR2 SYDVKM. CDR3 size: 15 residues. CDR3 sequence reads: CASSPPAGRNTEAFF. The CDR3 coding sequence is TGTGCCAGCAGTCCCCCGGCAGGGAGGAACACTGAAGCTTTCTTT.